The sequence of this TCR beta chain was determined in a study of PD-1 blockade in classical Hodgkin lymphoma (dated by TCRdb to 2018 to 2020). Regarding the research as a whole: Nivolumab dosing was 3 mg/kg intravenously every 2 weeks, continuing until either disease progression or unacceptable toxicity. A peripheral blood immune signature of response to PD-1 blockade in classical Hodgkin lymphoma was defined using TCR beta sequencing and CyTOF. Study-wide conclusions, independent of this receptor: Patients starting nivolumab less than 1 year after ASCT had lower diversity and were excluded from later analyses to avoid confounding by immune reconstitution. A significant rise by C4D1 was seen in CD4+ but not CD8+ TCR diversity (p=0.0027 vs p=0.16), with the rise being most apparent in complete responders (p=0.02). Among trial patients, those achieving complete response had baseline diversity similar to that of newly diagnosed patients, while diversity was significantly lower in partial responders and progressors. The study was restricted to a single clinical trial cohort, and the causes of repertoire differences, possibly disease activity or prior therapy, were left undefined. Baseline TCR diversity was reported as lower in newly diagnosed patients than in healthy donors, and lower still in relapsed/refractory patients.

As for this clone: What this receptor recognizes is not known. No much larger clone exists at a distance of one base, and base qualities are not known.

Genomic DNA was extracted with the Qiagen DNeasy kit from unsorted PBMCs and from negatively selected CD4+ and CD8+ fractions. TCR beta CDR3 regions were subjected to amplification by immunoSEQ multiplex PCR with primers that anneal to V and J segments. A synthetic immune receptor repertoire was used to minimize amplification bias, and any residual bias was removed computationally once sequencing was done. In the source study's methods: Repertoire diversity was quantified as the Shannon entropy index using custom Python scripts. Unsorted, CD4+ and CD8+ repertoires were examined separately, except in combined analyses, for which CD4+ and CD8+ sequences were merged in silico. Clonal expansion was defined as at least a 2-fold frequency increase after treatment relative to C1D1, with a pseudocount of 0.5 for undetected baseline clones. Clones with 0 or 1 copy at C1D1 were classified as singleton clones, and clones with 2 or more copies were classified as non-singleton clones. By matching protein sequences in sorted samples from the same patient, clones expanded in unsorted samples were annotated as CD4+, CD8+ or unknown. Diversity changes from C1D1 to C4D1 were tested in paired samples using Wilcoxon tests. TCRdb retrieved this table from immuneACCESS and kept in-frame rearrangements only. Not all clones are present; in checked studies, unresolved V genes account for under half, and no reason is known for the remainder. Clone size and the V and J calls come from that table; the DNA yielded D and trimming. The sample includes about 98,000 clones, with more than 90% observed a single time. The ten largest make up roughly 2.8% of the sample.

The CDR3 runs 13 residues from the cysteine to the phenylalanine. The read is trimmed to its CDR3 DNA, 39 bases read in frame from base 1. Cut back by 1 base and 6 bases, the V and J ends lie 10 bases apart. The CDR1 and CDR2 encoded by the germline V gene are KGHSH and LQKENI. This sample's time point label indicates: cycle 1 day 1 (C1D1), immediately before nivolumab initiation. All trial patients had relapsed after autologous stem cell transplantation, with cohorts A, B and C differing in prior brentuximab vedotin exposure. A total of around 59 patients with relapsed/refractory classical Hodgkin lymphoma made up the trial cohort, and each patient's best overall response was complete response, partial response or progressive disease. Single-agent nivolumab was administered to trial patients in the multi-cohort phase II CheckMate 205 trial. An independent review committee assessed best overall response by applying the 2007 International Working Group response criteria. PBMCs from the trial were collected at three points: immediately before nivolumab initiation (C1D1), and during therapy at cycle 2 day 1 and cycle 4 day 1. Peripheral blood was collected in 8 mL Vacutainer Cell Preparation Tubes, from which PBMCs were isolated by centrifugation and then cryopreserved.

The source is a human donor with classical Hodgkin lymphoma. The sequenced sample was peripheral blood mononuclear cells (PBMCs), obtained at baseline. The rearrangement combines TRBV18 with TRBJ2-7; the D segment cannot be called with confidence. This receptor carries the CDR3 CASSPREVLEQYF. The DNA sequence is given as TGTGCCAGCTCACCACGAGAGGTTCTCGAGCAGTACTTC.